The clone carrying this TCR beta chain was counted only a few times. Its antigen is not known. The data derive from a study of regulatory T cells in long-lasting Graves disease. Notes on the study in general: More public clonotypes were shared by persistent patients (about 3,000) than by new patients (roughly 970).

V was pared by 0 bases and J by 7 bases, with 13 bases of the junction left unmatched. The CDR3 is 17 amino acids. The V gene's germline CDR1 is SGHTA and CDR2 FQGTGA. Described time point: newly diagnosed GD, antithyroid drugs for less than 3 months. The TCR library was prepared using RNA isolated from PBMCs. In building TCR beta libraries, iRepertoire HTBI primers were used together with Arm-PCR of CDR3 regions. TCRdb reanalysed the multiplex PCR reads using MiXCR and keeps one entry per CDR3 protein. Among some 450,000 distinct CDR3 sequences listed, roughly 17% were seen once. These same records also appear under a second study, on T cells in Graves' hyperthyroidism and ophthalmopathy.

This material consisted of peripheral blood mononuclear cells (PBMCs), taken at new diagnosis, from a patient treated with antithyroid drugs. The chain joins TRBV7-3 to TRBJ2-3; 7 bases are shared with TRBD1. The TCR sequence derives from a woman between 25 and 40 years old with Graves disease. CDR3 nucleotides: TGTGCCAGCAGCTTAACGTCAAGGACAGGTTTCTTCCATACGCAGTATTTT. This gives the protein CASSLTSRTGFFHTQYF.